A single sample is the source of the 10 T cell receptor beta chains below, sequenced in a study of blood T cells in healthy people across ages. Through a sample-barcoded 5' primer and a J-beta primer mix, a second PCR was run for 7 to 11 cycles. TCRdb re-called the 5' RACE reads with MiXCR, one entry per CDR3 protein. The profile shows around 1.1 million distinct CDR3 sequences, 35% to 40% of them singletons. Source material: blood. The receptors were sampled from a young man in good health.

The chain is built from TRBV20-1 and TRBJ2-1, with TRBD2 matching 13 bases. This CDR3 is 17 amino acids long. Looked up from germline, CDR1 is DFQATT and CDR2 is SNEGSKA (reference sequence). The junction had 9 bases not matched to a gene; V was cut back by 4 bases and J by 3 bases. CDR3 sequence (DNA): TGCAGTGCTACTGGACTAGCGGGGGAGCCCTACTACAATGAGCAGTTCTTC. Translated: CSATGLAGEPYYNEQFF.

V usage is TRBV7-9 and J usage is TRBJ1-4, with a tentative D call TRBD1 (6 bases). V was trimmed by 5 bases and J by 8 bases, leaving 15 bases between them. The germline V gene has CDR1 SEHNR and CDR2 FQNEAQ (reference sequence). There are 14 residues in the CDR3. In DNA form, the CDR3 reads TGTGCCAGCAGCCGGGTGGGGGGCGACGAAAAACTGTTTTTT. Its protein is CASSRVGGDEKLFF.

This clonotype was seen a few times. For the CDR3, the DNA is TGTGCCAGCAGCCAAGATTTTTCCGACTACGAGCAGTACTTC. It encodes CASSQDFSDYEQYF. V usage is TRBV4-2 and J usage is TRBJ2-7; D is undetermined. The CDR3 loop spans 14 amino acids. CDR1 LGHNA and CDR2 YNFKEQ come from the germline V gene. V lost 0 bases and J 3 bases, leaving 9 bases between the germline ends.

This sequence joins TRBV4-3 and TRBJ1-4; 7 bases agree with TRBD1. V was clipped by 0 bases and J by 0 bases; unmatched bases: 13. The CDR3 is 20 amino acids. The germline V gene encodes CDR1 LGHNA and CDR2 YSLEER. CDR3 in amino acids: CASSQDELLITGATNEKLFF. The CDR3, as DNA: TGCGCCAGCAGCCAAGATGAGCTACTCATCACAGGGGCAACTAATGAAAAACTGTTTTTT.

Only a few counts were recorded for this clonotype. V gene TRBV11-1 combines with J gene TRBJ1-1; 9 positions agree with TRBD1. With V trimmed by 6 bases and J by 1 base, 6 bases remained unmatched. From germline, CDR1 is SGHAT and CDR2 FQDESV (reference sequence). The CDR3 is made up of 15 amino acids. The DNA for the CDR3 is TGTGCCAGCAGGTTGGAACAGGGGGCGAACACTGAAGCTTTCTTT. As protein: CASRLEQGANTEAFF.

The chain couples TRBV7-9 to TRBJ2-3; TRBD2 agrees at 7 bases. The CDR3 contains 15 residues. The ends lost 5 bases at V and 2 bases at J; junction bases unmatched: 7. Looked up from germline, CDR1 is SEHNR and CDR2 is FQNEAQ (reference sequence). As DNA, the CDR3 is TGTGCCAGCAGCCCCGGAGCGGGGTTCACAGATACGCAGTATTTT. It is translated as CASSPGAGFTDTQYF.

V gene TRBV7-9 combines with J gene TRBJ1-1, with D uncertain. The CDR3 is 14 residues long. With 2 bases removed from V and 6 bases from J, the gap between germline ends came to 13 bases. The germline gives CDR1 SEHNR, CDR2 FQNEAQ (reference sequence). The CDR3 region is CASSLPGRVSEAFF. As DNA, the CDR3 is TGTGCCAGCAGCTTACCCGGACGGGTCTCTGAAGCTTTCTTT.

This clonotype was observed a few times. This chain's CDR3 is CASSFVGYEQYF. The CDR3, as DNA: TGTGCCAGCAGTTTTGTGGGGTACGAGCAGTACTTC. The genes are TRBV12-3 or TRBV12-4 and TRBJ2-7, with D uncertain. The CDR3 runs to 12 residues. The germline V and J ends were trimmed by 3 bases and 4 bases, with 7 bases remaining between them.

This chain links TRBV7-9 with TRBJ1-5, with a weak D call TRBD1 (5 bases). From germline, CDR1 is SEHNR and CDR2 FQNEAQ (reference sequence). The CDR3 sequence is 14 residues long. Trimming shortened V by 3 bases and J by 5 bases, and 11 bases separated the two germline ends. CDR3 DNA: TGTGCCAGCAGCTTTCCCGGGACGGATCAGCCCCAGCATTTT. Its protein product is CASSFPGTDQPQHF.

This clonotype occurred once. J is TRBJ2-2 and V is TRBV29-1, with 8 positions matching TRBD1. Germline CDR1 is SQVTM and CDR2 is ANQGSEA. This CDR3 is built from 12 residues. Germline trimming cut 6 bases from V and 6 bases from J; bases unmatched to any gene: 3. The CDR3 is CSVNRGAGELFF. The CDR3, as DNA: TGCAGCGTGAACAGGGGGGCCGGGGAGCTGTTTTTT.